This TCR beta chain was captured in a study of cytomegalovirus exposure and HLA in healthy donors. General study results and limits: An analysis that was carried out later associated 15,000 to 20,000 TCR beta sequences with HLA alleles at 0.05 false discovery rate.

The PCR had 60 Vbeta and 13 Jbeta primers. Libraries were prepared by immunoSEQ multiplex PCR; TCRdb keeps only in-frame clonotypes and omits some of them. The sample has about 160,000 clones; about four fifths are singletons. Points on this clone: Its antigen is unidentified.

Trimming left V 4 bases short and J 5 bases short, with 18 bases between. Germline loops: CDR1 MNHEY, CDR2 SMNVEV (reference sequence). This CDR3 region has 15 residues. The origin of this receptor is a male donor in good health and CMV-seronegative. The genes are TRBV27 and TRBJ2-7, with D possibly matching TRBD1 (6 bases). The specimen was PBMCs. CDR3 region: CASSSLKGQTDEQYF. The CDR3 nucleotides are TGTGCCAGCAGTTCGCTTAAAGGACAGACCGACGAGCAGTACTTC.